The source of this T cell receptor beta chain is a study of cytomegalovirus exposure and HLA in healthy donors. Study in general: Inside one of the first data releases sat about 91 million unique TCRs taken from HLA-typed donors.

The CDR3 is made up of 16 amino acids. The V gene end was trimmed by 4 bases and the J gene end by 0 bases; junction bases not matched to a gene: 6. From germline, CDR1 is SGHVS and CDR2 FNYEAQ. All the people who gave samples were healthy bone marrow donors. Points on this clone: What it binds is not known.

The PCR ran on 60 Vbeta and 13 Jbeta primers. Sequenced by immunoSEQ multiplex PCR; TCRdb stores in-frame clones only, minus some. Here the sample table reports under 70,000 clones. Study-wide points: By HLA locus, TCR association rates varied in a later analysis, with DRB1 showing the most and HLA-C the fewest. Being productive about 87% or about 30% of the time was typical of most TCR beta V segments in an earlier analysis.

The TCR sequence derives from a female donor in good health and CMV-seropositive. Sequenced sample: PBMCs. The chain has TRBV7-6 and TRBJ1-3; TRBD1 agrees at 7 bases. This CDR3 is CASSSRTGLSGNTIYF. The CDR3 DNA follows: TGTGCCAGCAGCTCTCGGACAGGTCTCTCTGGAAACACCATATATTTT. Full variable domain (remainder filled in from reference TRBV7-6 and TRBJ1-3): GAGVSQSPRYKVTKRGQDVALRCDPISGHVSLYWYRQALGQGPEFLTYFNYEAQQDKSGLPNDRFSAERPEGSISTLTIQRTEQRDSAMYRCASSSRTGLSGNTIYFGEGSWLTVV.